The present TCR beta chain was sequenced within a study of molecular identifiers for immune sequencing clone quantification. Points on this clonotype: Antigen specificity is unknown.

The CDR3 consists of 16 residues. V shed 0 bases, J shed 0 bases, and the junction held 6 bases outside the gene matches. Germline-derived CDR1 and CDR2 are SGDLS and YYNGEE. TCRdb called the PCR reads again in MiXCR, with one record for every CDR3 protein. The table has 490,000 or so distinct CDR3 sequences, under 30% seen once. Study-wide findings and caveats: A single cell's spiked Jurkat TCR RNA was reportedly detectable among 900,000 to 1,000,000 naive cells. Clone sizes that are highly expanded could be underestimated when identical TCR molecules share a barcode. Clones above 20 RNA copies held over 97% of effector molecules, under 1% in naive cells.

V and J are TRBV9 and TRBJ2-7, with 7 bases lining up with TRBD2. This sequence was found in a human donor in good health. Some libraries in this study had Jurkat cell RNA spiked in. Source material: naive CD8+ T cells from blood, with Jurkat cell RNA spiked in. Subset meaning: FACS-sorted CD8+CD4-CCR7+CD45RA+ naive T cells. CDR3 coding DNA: TGTGCCAGCAGCGTAGGAGGTCTAGCGGACTCCTACGAGCAGTACTTC. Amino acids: CASSVGGLADSYEQYF.